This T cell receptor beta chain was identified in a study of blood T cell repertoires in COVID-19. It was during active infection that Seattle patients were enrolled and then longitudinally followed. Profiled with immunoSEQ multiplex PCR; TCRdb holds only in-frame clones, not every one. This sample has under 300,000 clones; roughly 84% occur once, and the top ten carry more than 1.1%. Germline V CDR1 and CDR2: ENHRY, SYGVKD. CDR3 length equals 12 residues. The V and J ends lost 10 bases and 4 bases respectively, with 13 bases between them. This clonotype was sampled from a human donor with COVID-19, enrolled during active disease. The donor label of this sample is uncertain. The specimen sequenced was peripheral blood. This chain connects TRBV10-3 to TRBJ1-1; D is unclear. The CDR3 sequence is CATSSEGTEAFF. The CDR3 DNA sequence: TGTGCCACTTCAAGCGAGGGCACTGAAGCTTTCTTT.